The T cell receptor (beta chain) described here comes from a study of blood T cell repertoires in COVID-19. Study background: Sample material is recorded as cDNA or gDNA derived from T cells, B-cell-depleted T cells, or PBMCs.

Between the trimmed V and J ends, which lost 0 bases and 7 bases, there was a span of 12 bases. The CDR3 has 14 amino acids. Germline values: CDR1 MNHNY, CDR2 SVGAGI (reference sequence). As originally analysed: By means of reference gene primer amplification, nucleated cell counts were estimated. Data came from immunoSEQ multiplex PCR; TCRdb stores just in-frame clones and leaves some out. The DNA was the basis for D and trimming; V, J and clone size are from that table. This table holds tens of thousands of clones, about 86% found once. The receptor was isolated from a man aged 45-65 years with active COVID-19. The chain is built from TRBV6-6 and TRBJ1-2, with D unclear. Sequencing was performed on peripheral blood. CDR3 sequence: CASSYSEGAAGYTF. CDR3 coding DNA: TGTGCCAGCAGTTACTCGGAGGGCGCGGCTGGCTACACCTTC.